This T cell receptor beta chain was sequenced during a study of T-cell memory formation after mild COVID-19. TCRdb reprocessed the 5' RACE reads via MiXCR and lists one record per CDR3 protein. The sample includes 550,000 to 650,000 distinct CDR3 sequences, 15% to 20% of them seen just once. This clonotype was recorded a few times. Its antigen is unidentified. Study-wide findings and caveats: Cross-reactive memory appears to have joined, as suggested by some responding clones showing up in pre-infection memory.

The V and J ends lost 6 bases and 5 bases respectively, with 6 bases between them. This CDR3 is built from 11 residues. This chain connects TRBV12-3 or TRBV12-4 to TRBJ2-3; D is uncertain. Sequencing was done on a sample of PBMCs or a T cell subset sorted from them (not recorded which). The clonotype was recovered from an adult woman who had mild COVID-19 (a few samples of this study predate the infection). Cell type and time point are not known. Here the CDR3 DNA reads TGTGCCAGCAGCTATAGAGATACGCAGTATTTT. Its protein product is CASSYRDTQYF.